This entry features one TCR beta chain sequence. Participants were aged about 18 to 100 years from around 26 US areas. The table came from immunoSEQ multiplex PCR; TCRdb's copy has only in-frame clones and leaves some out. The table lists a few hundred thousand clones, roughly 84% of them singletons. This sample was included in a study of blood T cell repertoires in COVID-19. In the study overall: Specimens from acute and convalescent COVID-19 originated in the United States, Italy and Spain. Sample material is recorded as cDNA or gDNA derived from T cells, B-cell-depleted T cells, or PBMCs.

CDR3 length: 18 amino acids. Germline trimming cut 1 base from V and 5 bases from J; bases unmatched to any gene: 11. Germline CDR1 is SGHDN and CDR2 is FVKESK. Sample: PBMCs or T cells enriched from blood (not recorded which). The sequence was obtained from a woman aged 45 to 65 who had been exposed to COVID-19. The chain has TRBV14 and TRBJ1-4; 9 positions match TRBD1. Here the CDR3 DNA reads TGTGCCAGCAGCCAAGGAGGGCACAGGGGGCTACACAATGAAAAACTGTTTTTT. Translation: CASSQGGHRGLHNEKLFF.